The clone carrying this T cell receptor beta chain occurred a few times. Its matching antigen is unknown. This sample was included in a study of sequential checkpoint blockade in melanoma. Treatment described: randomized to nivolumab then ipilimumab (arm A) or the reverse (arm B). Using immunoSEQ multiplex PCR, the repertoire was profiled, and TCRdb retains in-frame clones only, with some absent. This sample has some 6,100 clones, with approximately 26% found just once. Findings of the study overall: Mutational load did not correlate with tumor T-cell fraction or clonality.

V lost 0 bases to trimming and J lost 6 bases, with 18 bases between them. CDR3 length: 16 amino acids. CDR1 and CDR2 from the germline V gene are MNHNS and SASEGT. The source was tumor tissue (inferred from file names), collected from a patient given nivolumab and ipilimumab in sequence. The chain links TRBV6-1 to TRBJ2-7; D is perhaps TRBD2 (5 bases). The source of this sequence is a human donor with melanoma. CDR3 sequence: CASSEAISSFYPEQYF. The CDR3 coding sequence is TGTGCCAGCAGTGAAGCGATATCTAGCTTTTATCCCGAGCAGTACTTC.